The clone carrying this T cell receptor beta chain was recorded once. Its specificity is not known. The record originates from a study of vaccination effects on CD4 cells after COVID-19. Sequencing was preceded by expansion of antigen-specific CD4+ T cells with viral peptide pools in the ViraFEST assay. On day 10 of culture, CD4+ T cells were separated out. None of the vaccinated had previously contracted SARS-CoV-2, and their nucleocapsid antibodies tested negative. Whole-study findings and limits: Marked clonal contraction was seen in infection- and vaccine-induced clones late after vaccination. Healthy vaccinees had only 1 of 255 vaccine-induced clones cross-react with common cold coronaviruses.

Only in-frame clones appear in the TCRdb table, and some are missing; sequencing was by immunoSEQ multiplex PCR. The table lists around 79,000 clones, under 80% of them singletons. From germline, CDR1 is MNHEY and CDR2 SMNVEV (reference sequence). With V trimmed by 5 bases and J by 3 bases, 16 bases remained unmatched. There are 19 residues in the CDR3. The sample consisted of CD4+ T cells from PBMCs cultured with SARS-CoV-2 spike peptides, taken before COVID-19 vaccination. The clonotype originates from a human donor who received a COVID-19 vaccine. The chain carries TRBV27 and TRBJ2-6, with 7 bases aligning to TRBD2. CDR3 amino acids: CASSPHFGREIGGANVLTF. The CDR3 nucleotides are TGTGCCAGCAGTCCCCACTTTGGGAGGGAAATAGGTGGGGCCAACGTCCTGACTTTC.